Sequencing of this T cell receptor beta chain was carried out in a study of cytotoxic CD8 clonotypes in ibrutinib-treated CLL. Study-level background: Responses: roughly 25 partial, 2 complete; after median approximately six years, roughly 15 stayed remitted, 12 progressed.

V was pared by 3 bases and J by 3 bases, with 7 bases between. This CDR3 is built from 13 residues. From germline, CDR1 is KGHSH and CDR2 LQKENI. A word on this clone: Its cognate antigen is unknown.

Findings and caveats of the study: Exceeding age-matched healthy donors, baseline clonality also tracked the counts of circulating CD8+ T cells.

Data came from immunoSEQ multiplex PCR; TCRdb stores just in-frame clones and leaves some out. There are over 100,000 clones in the sample; 70% to 90% occur only once, and approximately 2% lies in the top ten. The chain has TRBV18 and TRBJ2-3, with D hard to call. Sequences were derived from PBMCs, sampled after 24 months of ibrutinib treatment. This receptor was obtained from a human donor with chronic lymphocytic leukemia. CDR3 residues: CASSPSRTDTQYF. CDR3 bases: TGTGCCAGCTCACCCTCGAGGACAGATACGCAGTATTTT.